Below are 31 T cell receptor beta chains sequenced from a single sample in a study of cytomegalovirus exposure and HLA in healthy donors. The primer mix had 60 Vbeta and 13 Jbeta primers. Profiled with immunoSEQ multiplex PCR; TCRdb holds only in-frame clones, not every one. The data hold roughly 200,000 clones, with 76% observed a single time. Material for sequencing was PBMCs. Receptors were obtained from a man between 18 and 29 years old in good health and CMV-seronegative.

The chain carries TRBV19 and TRBJ1-3; 10 positions agree with TRBD1. Losses at the gene ends were 10 bases for V and 4 bases for J; bases not matched to a gene: 7. The germline CDR1 and CDR2 sequences are LNHDA and SQIVND (reference sequence). The CDR3 has 14 residues. Here the CDR3 reads CATRGQGSGNTIYF. The CDR3 nucleotides are TGTGCCACACGGGGACAGGGGTCGGGAAACACCATATATTTT.

The chain recombines TRBV7-9 with TRBJ1-6, with 9 bases identical to TRBD1. CDR1 and CDR2 from the germline V gene are SEHNR and FQNEAQ (reference sequence). With 2 bases clipped from V and 10 bases from J, the junction kept 3 bases outside the gene matches. CDR3 length: 14 residues. CDR3 amino acids: CASSLTGGVSPLHF. Written as DNA, the CDR3 is TGTGCCAGCAGCTTAACAGGGGGCGTATCACCCCTCCACTTT.

This sequence joins TRBV5-1 and TRBJ2-7; TRBD2 is a possible D gene (6 bases). Trimming cost V 3 bases and J 6 bases, with 22 bases left between them. The CDR3 is 16 residues long. Per germline, CDR1 SGHRS and CDR2 YFSETQ. The CDR3 nucleotides read TGCGCCAGCAGCTCAAACTCCGGGACTGTTTCGGGCGAGCAGTACTTC. Amino acid sequence: CASSSNSGTVSGEQYF.

The chain couples TRBV11-2 to TRBJ1-3, with D possibly being TRBD1 (6 bases). V was trimmed by 1 base and J by 7 bases, leaving 23 bases between them. Germline assignment: CDR1 SGHAT and CDR2 FQNNGV. This CDR3 region has 18 residues. The CDR3 coding sequence is TGTGCCAGCAGCTTAGTCTCAATAGGCAGGGGCAGATGGAACACCATATATTTT. It specifies CASSLVSIGRGRWNTIYF.

This clone was picked up a small number of times. The rearrangement uses TRBV30 and TRBJ2-2; 10 nucleotides agree with TRBD2. CDR3 size: 16 residues. Unmatched junction bases numbered 8, after V lost 7 bases and J lost 0 bases. Germline assignment: CDR1 GTSNPN and CDR2 SVGIG (reference sequence). The CDR3 protein is CALRTSGDANTGELFF. The CDR3 DNA is TGTGCCTTAAGGACTAGCGGAGACGCGAACACCGGGGAGCTGTTTTTT.

The genes are TRBV2 and TRBJ2-7; perhaps TRBD1 as D (5 bases). V lost 7 bases and J lost 0, with 16 bases in between. This CDR3 spans 15 amino acids. Looked up from germline, CDR1 is SNHLY and CDR2 is FYNNEI. The CDR3, as DNA: TGTGCCAGCACCCCCCGTACAGGCTACTCCTACGAGCAGTACTTC. Translated, it gives CASTPRTGYSYEQYF.

This rearrangement joins TRBV6-1 to TRBJ1-3, with a tentative D call TRBD1 (5 bases). The CDR3 contains 13 residues. V was cut by 3 bases and J by 4 bases, with 7 bases left in between. Germline CDR1 is MNHNS and CDR2 is SASEGT. CDR3 sequence: CASSEDTGNTIYF. The CDR3 bases are TGTGCCAGCAGTGAGGACACGGGAAACACCATATATTTT.

The CDR3 DNA reads TGCGCCAGCAGCTTGCCATCTCTCAGCGGGGGGTACAATGAGCAGTTCTTC. It translates to CASSLPSLSGGYNEQFF. V is TRBV5-1 and J is TRBJ2-1; 9 bases match TRBD2. The CDR3 spans 17 residues. The J segment lost 4 bases and the V segment lost 1 base, leaving 9 bases of the junction unmatched. Germline assignment: CDR1 SGHRS and CDR2 YFSETQ. Filled out from reference TRBV5-1 and TRBJ2-1, the complete variable domain reads KAGVTQTPRYLIKTRGQQVTLSCSPISGHRSVSWYQQTPGQGLQFLFEYFSETQRNKGNFPGRFSGRQFSNSRSEMNVSTLELGDSALYLCASSLPSLSGGYNEQFFGPGTRLTVL.

This chain connects TRBV28 to TRBJ2-1, with 8 bases matching TRBD2. The V gene's germline CDR1 is MDHEN and CDR2 SYDVKM. V shed 3 bases, J shed 5 bases, and the junction held 6 bases outside the gene matches. The CDR3 consists of 15 residues. This CDR3 is CASSFEREINNEQFF. In DNA, the CDR3 is TGTGCCAGCAGTTTTGAGCGGGAGATCAACAATGAGCAGTTCTTC.

This clone appeared a single time. The J gene is TRBJ2-6, the V gene TRBV4-1, with D maybe TRBD2 (6 bases). CDR3 length equals 17 residues. Trimming took off 0 bases at V and 4 bases at J, with 13 bases between the two ends. The V gene's germline CDR1 is MGHRA and CDR2 YSYEKL. CDR3 region: CASSQEAGGAGANVLTF. Written as DNA, the CDR3 is TGCGCCAGCAGCCAAGAAGCCGGGGGAGCCGGGGCCAACGTCCTGACTTTC.

This clone was counted only a few times. The CDR3 loop reads CASSARDNYEQYF. The DNA for the CDR3 is TGTGCCAGCAGCGCCCGGGACAACTACGAGCAGTACTTC. V usage is TRBV7-2 and J usage is TRBJ2-7, with D possibly being TRBD1 (6 bases). Germline assignment: CDR1 SGHTA and CDR2 FQGNSA. This CDR3 comprises 13 residues. V gave up 5 bases and J gave up 3 bases, with 11 bases separating them.

The chain employs TRBV7-9 and TRBJ2-7, with a tentative D call TRBD2 (5 bases). The CDR3 totals 13 residues. V shed 5 bases and J shed 2 bases, with 10 bases lying between them. Germline V gene lookup returns CDR1 SEHNR and CDR2 FQNEAQ (reference sequence). CDR3 amino acids: CASSLERTYEQYF. The CDR3 DNA is TGTGCCAGCAGCCTCGAGCGGACCTACGAGCAGTACTTC.

The V call is TRBV27, the J call TRBJ2-1, with 9 bases aligning to TRBD1. CDR3 length: 14 residues. V shed 6 bases and J 7 bases; nucleotides not matched to a gene: 7. The germline CDR1 and CDR2 sequences are MNHEY and SMNVEV (reference sequence). DNA for the CDR3: TGTGCCAGCAGGCAACAGGGGGCATCGAATGAGCAGTTCTTC. This gives the protein CASRQQGASNEQFF.

The chain carries TRBV2 and TRBJ2-3; 10 positions agree with TRBD2. This CDR3 spans 14 amino acids. From germline, CDR1 is SNHLY and CDR2 FYNNEI. V gave up 7 bases and J gave up 7 bases; unmatched junction bases: 8. The chain's CDR3 is CASNGASGRNTQYF. The CDR3 DNA sequence: TGTGCCAGCAATGGAGCTAGCGGGAGAAATACGCAGTATTTT.

The chain links TRBV7-9 to TRBJ2-4; 8 nucleotides line up with TRBD1. The length of the CDR3 is 15 residues. V shed 5 bases, J shed 7 bases, and the junction held 10 bases outside the gene matches. The germline V gene encodes CDR1 SEHNR and CDR2 FQNEAQ (reference sequence). CDR3: CASSRYDRGGNIQYF. CDR3 in DNA: TGTGCCAGCAGCCGATACGACAGGGGTGGGAACATTCAGTACTTC.

The genes are TRBV19 and TRBJ2-2, with D perhaps TRBD1 (5 bases). Germline V lookup: CDR1 LNHDA, CDR2 SQIVND (reference sequence). The germline V and J ends were trimmed by 4 bases and 9 bases, with 15 bases remaining between them. The CDR3 extends over 14 amino acids. CDR3 protein: CASSTGRVVRELFF. The CDR3 DNA is TGTGCCAGTAGTACGGGCAGGGTGGTCAGGGAGCTGTTTTTT.

The V call is TRBV6-1, the J call TRBJ2-5, with 8 bases lining up with TRBD1. Trimming removed 8 bases from V and 2 bases from J; junction bases left unmatched: 4. CDR3 length: 13 residues. Germline V lookup: CDR1 MNHNS, CDR2 SASEGT. CDR3 region: CASGGQGQETQYF. The CDR3 nucleotides read TGTGCCAGCGGCGGACAGGGACAAGAGACCCAGTACTTC.

The chain recombines TRBV18 with TRBJ2-7; TRBD1 might be the D (6 bases). The CDR3 runs 15 residues. V was trimmed by 3 bases and J by 2 bases, leaving 14 bases between them. Germline V gives CDR1 KGHSH, CDR2 LQKENI. The CDR3 loop is CASSPDSAETYEQYF. The CDR3 DNA sequence: TGTGCCAGCTCACCGGACAGCGCCGAAACCTACGAGCAGTACTTC.

The chain joins TRBV9 to TRBJ2-7; D not resolved. The V gene's germline CDR1 is SGDLS and CDR2 YYNGEE. Trimming removed 0 bases at V and 0 bases at J, with 7 bases between. CDR3 length: 14 residues. The CDR3 sequence: CASSVGPNSYEQYF. CDR3 nucleotides: TGTGCCAGCAGCGTAGGGCCGAACTCCTACGAGCAGTACTTC.

This clone was detected only a few times. The gene calls are TRBV6-6 and TRBJ1-5, with 7 bases matching TRBD1. Looked up from germline, CDR1 is MNHNY and CDR2 is SVGAGI (reference sequence). Losses at the gene ends were 5 bases for V and 3 bases for J; bases not matched to a gene: 7. The CDR3 is made up of 15 amino acids. CDR3 in DNA: TGTGCCAGCAGTCCTCAAGGGGGCTCCAATCAGCCCCAGCATTTT. It encodes CASSPQGGSNQPQHF.

The chain joins TRBV7-6 to TRBJ2-1; TRBD1 is a possible D gene (5 bases). With 6 bases removed from V and 7 bases from J, the gap between germline ends came to 19 bases. The CDR3 consists of 15 residues. CDR1 and CDR2 (germline): SGHVS, FNYEAQ. CDR3: CASSITPTAPNEQFF. Here the CDR3 DNA reads TGTGCCAGCAGTATTACTCCGACAGCCCCTAATGAGCAGTTCTTC.

The chain has TRBV7-9 and TRBJ2-1, with 8 positions matching TRBD2. CDR1 and CDR2 from the germline V gene are SEHNR and FQNEAQ (reference sequence). The CDR3 is made up of 15 amino acids. The V segment lost 2 bases and the J segment 8 bases; nucleotides outside the gene matches: 8. CDR3 sequence reads: CASSLRTGGPDEQFF. The CDR3 DNA follows: TGTGCCAGCAGCTTAAGGACGGGAGGGCCCGATGAGCAGTTCTTC.

CDR3 residues: CASRGSRESNTGELFF. The CDR3 coding sequence is TGTGCCAGCAGGGGATCGCGGGAGTCGAACACCGGGGAGCTGTTTTTT. This chain connects TRBV7-9 to TRBJ2-2; TRBD2 agrees at 7 bases. The CDR3 runs 16 residues. CDR1 is SEHNR, CDR2 FQNEAQ, per germline (reference sequence). V gave up 6 bases and J gave up 0 bases; unmatched junction bases: 7. Together with reference TRBV7-9 and TRBJ2-2, the CDR3 gives the full variable domain: DTGVSQNPRHKITKRGQNVTFRCDPISEHNRLYWYRQTLGQGPEFLTYFQNEAQLEKSRLLSDRFSAERPKGSFSTLEIQRTEQGDSAMYLCASRGSRESNTGELFFGEGSRLTVL.

This chain links TRBV7-9 with TRBJ1-5; D is possibly TRBD1 (5 bases). The V and J ends lost 0 bases and 7 bases respectively, with 10 bases between them. This CDR3 is 14 amino acids long. CDR1 is SEHNR, CDR2 FQNEAQ, per germline (reference sequence). In nucleotides, the CDR3 is TGTGCCAGCAGCTTAGCAGGGGTTCTACAGCCCCAGCATTTT. Translation gives CASSLAGVLQPQHF.

The rearrangement links TRBV27 to TRBJ2-7; D is possibly TRBD1 (6 bases). From germline, CDR1 is MNHEY and CDR2 SMNVEV (reference sequence). Trimming left V 4 bases short and J 2 bases short, with 15 bases between. The CDR3 loop spans 15 amino acids. CDR3 sequence: CASSWHGAGAYEQYF. The CDR3 nucleotides are TGTGCCAGCAGTTGGCATGGAGCAGGGGCCTACGAGCAGTACTTC.

CDR3 in amino acids: CASDSGALRQPQHF. CDR3 nucleotide sequence: TGTGCCAGCGATTCAGGGGCCTTGCGGCAGCCCCAGCATTTT. This sequence joins TRBV19 and TRBJ1-5, with a possible D match to TRBD1 (6 bases). The CDR3 has 14 residues. In germline, CDR1 is LNHDA, CDR2 SQIVND (reference sequence). The ends were cut back, 9 bases at V and 7 bases at J, with 19 bases in the middle.

The rearrangement joins TRBV28 to TRBJ1-1; D is possibly TRBD1 (6 bases). The CDR3 contains 13 residues. Germline V gene data show CDR1 as MDHEN and CDR2 as SYDVKM. Trimming removed 4 bases from V and 1 base from J, with 7 bases in between. CDR3 sequence reads: CASSYRENTEAFF. The DNA for the CDR3 is TGTGCCAGCAGTTACAGGGAGAACACTGAAGCTTTCTTT.

This chain joins TRBV2 and TRBJ2-3, with 7 nucleotides matching TRBD1. The CDR3 spans 14 residues. Trimming at V came to 5 bases and at J to 7 bases, leaving 9 bases not matched to a gene. Germline CDR1 and CDR2: SNHLY and FYNNEI. The chain's CDR3 is CASSRTGPLNTQYF. In nucleotides, the CDR3 is TGTGCCAGCAGTAGGACAGGACCCCTAAATACGCAGTATTTT.

A few counts support this clone. One end of the junction fails to match germline, which may point to a read error. The chain recombines TRBV7-7 with TRBJ2-1; tentatively, D is TRBD1 (7 bases). The germline gives CDR1 SSHAT, CDR2 FNYEAQ (reference sequence). CDR3 length equals 15 residues. The CDR3 DNA sequence: TGTGCTAGCAGCCCGACAGGGTCGGGGGTCGATGAGCAGTTCTTC. This gives the protein CASSPTGSGVDEQFF. Using reference TRBV7-7 and TRBJ2-1 for the parts outside the CDR3, the full variable domain is GAGVSQSPRYKVTKRGQDVTLRCDPISSHATLYWYQQALGQGPEFLTYFNYEAQPDKSGLPSDRFSAERPEGSISTLTIQRTEQRDSAMYRCASSPTGSGVDEQFFGPGTRLTVL.

The V gene is TRBV18, the J gene TRBJ2-3; 7 bases are a match to TRBD1. Germline V gene data show CDR1 as KGHSH and CDR2 as LQKENI. V gave up 3 bases and J gave up 4 bases; unmatched junction bases: 7. The CDR3 length is 15 residues. CDR3 protein: CASSPTGSVSDTQYF. CDR3 DNA sequence: TGTGCCAGCTCACCGACAGGGAGTGTGTCAGATACGCAGTATTTT.

The sample holds one count of this clone. The chain has TRBV28 and TRBJ2-3; D unclear. Germline V gives CDR1 MDHEN, CDR2 SYDVKM. This CDR3 contains 13 residues. Trimming stripped 2 bases from V and 2 bases from J, with 5 bases between. CDR3 residues: CASSLLPTDTQYF. DNA for the CDR3: TGTGCCAGCAGTTTACTACCCACAGATACGCAGTATTTT.